This passage covers 3 T cell receptor beta chains from one sample sequenced in a study of response to subunit inactivated influenza vaccine. TCRdb fed the RT-PCR reads into MiXCR, producing one record per CDR3 protein. This table holds around 760,000 distinct CDR3 sequences, around 14% found once. Sequenced here: PBMCs from blood, sampled roughly 15 days before vaccination. All receptors come from a man in his fifties or sixties who received an inactivated influenza vaccine.

This clonotype was seen more than once but under ten times. The gene calls are TRBV9 and TRBJ2-1, with a tentative D call TRBD2 (6 bases). The CDR3 is 15 residues long. The V and J ends lost 4 bases and 6 bases respectively, with 17 bases between them. CDR1 and CDR2 from the germline V gene are SGDLS and YYNGEE. CDR3 sequence reads: CASSPFGTLINEQFF. CDR3 nucleotides: TGTGCCAGCAGCCCATTTGGGACTTTAATCAATGAGCAGTTCTTC.

The chain uses TRBV6-2 or TRBV6-3 and TRBJ1-2; D unclear. There are 17 residues in the CDR3. Germline values: CDR1 MNHEY, CDR2 SVGEGT. Between the trimmed V and J ends, which lost 0 bases and 2 bases, there was a span of 16 bases. The CDR3 sequence: CASSYSLEGNINYGYTF. As DNA, the CDR3 is TGTGCCAGCAGTTACTCGTTAGAAGGGAATATCAACTATGGCTACACCTTC.

This sequence joins TRBV20-1 and TRBJ2-2; D not resolved. V shed 3 bases and J shed 2 bases, with 7 bases lying between them. Germline values: CDR1 DFQATT, CDR2 SNEGSKA (reference sequence). This CDR3 spans 13 amino acids. The DNA for the CDR3 is TGCAGTGCTAGCCCCGGAAACACCGGGGAGCTGTTTTTT. It translates to CSASPGNTGELFF.